These T cell receptor beta chains were read from a single sample in a study of T cells of healthy individuals. TCRdb itself ran the 5' RACE reads through MiXCR, one entry per CDR3 protein. The sample records more than 85,000 distinct CDR3 sequences, approximately 16% being singletons. These receptors all come from a human donor in good health. CDR3s include the opening cysteine and the closing phenylalanine or tryptophan. Fields, in order: J gene, D gene, V gene, clone size, CDR3 DNA, CDR3 protein. The D gene is left open where the match is weak. Only some rows state a clone size, as once, few, many or a class for expanded clones.

j_call: TRBJ2-2; d_call: -; v_call: TRBV14; clone_size: -; cdr3_nt: TGTGCCAGCAGCCCAACCCCACGGGGCTATCCGGCAACCGGGGAGCTGTTTTTT; cdr3_aa: CASSPTPRGYPATGELFF
j_call: TRBJ2-7; d_call: -; v_call: TRBV10-3; clone_size: -; cdr3_nt: TGTGCCATCAGTGGGGGGGACAGCTCCTACGAGCAGTACTTC; cdr3_aa: CAISGGDSSYEQYF
j_call: TRBJ2-5; d_call: -; v_call: TRBV7-9; clone_size: many; cdr3_nt: TGTGCCAGCAGCTTAGTTCCAGGGGTGGAGACCCAGTACTTC; cdr3_aa: CASSLVPGVETQYF
j_call: TRBJ2-7; d_call: -; v_call: TRBV28; clone_size: -; cdr3_nt: TGTGCCAGCACGATAACGGGCCGGGACGAGCAGTACTTC; cdr3_aa: CASTITGRDEQYF
j_call: TRBJ2-2; d_call: TRBD2; v_call: TRBV20-1; clone_size: -; cdr3_nt: TGCAGTGCTAGAGATAGGGCTAGCGGGAGCACCGGGGAGCTGTTTTTT; cdr3_aa: CSARDRASGSTGELFF
j_call: TRBJ2-5; d_call: TRBD2; v_call: TRBV20-1; clone_size: many; cdr3_nt: TGCAGTGCTAGGATGATCAGGGGAATAGCGGGACACCAAGAGACCCAGTACTTC; cdr3_aa: CSARMIRGIAGHQETQYF
j_call: TRBJ2-3; d_call: TRBD1; v_call: TRBV29-1; clone_size: many; cdr3_nt: TGCAGCGTCTCAGCCTCCGGGACAGGGCCGGATACGCAGTATTTT; cdr3_aa: CSVSASGTGPDTQYF
j_call: TRBJ2-5; d_call: -; v_call: TRBV6-2/TRBV6-3; clone_size: -; cdr3_nt: TGTGCCAGCAGTTACTCGGAGACCCAGTACTTC; cdr3_aa: CASSYSETQYF
j_call: TRBJ2-1; d_call: -; v_call: TRBV11-3; clone_size: -; cdr3_nt: TGTGCCAGCAGCTTAGACCGGGCCCCCTACAATGAGCAGTTCTTC; cdr3_aa: CASSLDRAPYNEQFF
j_call: TRBJ2-1; d_call: -; v_call: TRBV25-1; clone_size: many; cdr3_nt: TGTGCCAGCAGTGAATATTGGCAGGGCTCAATCAATGAGCAGTTCTTC; cdr3_aa: CASSEYWQGSINEQFF
j_call: TRBJ2-7; d_call: -; v_call: TRBV20-1; clone_size: once; cdr3_nt: TGCAGTGCTAAGTCCTTCGATCTTACCCAATACGAGCAGTACTTC; cdr3_aa: CSAKSFDLTQYEQYF
j_call: TRBJ2-2; d_call: TRBD2; v_call: TRBV24-1; clone_size: many; cdr3_nt: TGTGCCACCAGTGCAACTAGCGGGAACACCGGGGAGCTGTTTTTT; cdr3_aa: CATSATSGNTGELFF
j_call: TRBJ2-1; d_call: TRBD2; v_call: TRBV3-1; clone_size: -; cdr3_nt: TGTGCCAGCAGGCGTAGCGGGAGATTGGATGAGCAGTTCTTC; cdr3_aa: CASRRSGRLDEQFF
j_call: TRBJ2-1; d_call: TRBD2; v_call: TRBV24-1; clone_size: few; cdr3_nt: TGTGCCACCAGTTCTATAGCGGGAGTTTCTGGCGAGCAGTTCTTC; cdr3_aa: CATSSIAGVSGEQFF
j_call: TRBJ2-7; d_call: TRBD2; v_call: TRBV5-1; clone_size: few; cdr3_nt: TGCGCCAGCAGCTTGGCTAGCGGGAGTGTTTACGAGCAGTACTTC; cdr3_aa: CASSLASGSVYEQYF
j_call: TRBJ2-7; d_call: -; v_call: TRBV5-6; clone_size: -; cdr3_nt: TGTGCCAGCAGCCCCCTATGGAGCCGCTACGAGCAGTACTTC; cdr3_aa: CASSPLWSRYEQYF
j_call: TRBJ2-1; d_call: TRBD1; v_call: TRBV4-2; clone_size: -; cdr3_nt: TGTGCCAGCAGCCAAGAAGGGACAGGGGTGGGGGAGCAGTTCTTC; cdr3_aa: CASSQEGTGVGEQFF
j_call: TRBJ2-1; d_call: -; v_call: TRBV18; clone_size: -; cdr3_nt: TGTGCCAGCTCACTCTTAAGGAAAGGGATATCCTACAATGAGCAGTTCTTC; cdr3_aa: CASSLLRKGISYNEQFF
j_call: TRBJ2-7; d_call: -; v_call: TRBV6-6; clone_size: -; cdr3_nt: TGTGCCAGCAGCTTTCCGGGCCTTAACTACGAGCAGTACTTC; cdr3_aa: CASSFPGLNYEQYF
j_call: TRBJ2-1; d_call: TRBD2; v_call: TRBV6-2/TRBV6-3; clone_size: many; cdr3_nt: TGTGCCAGCAGTTACCCGGGACTAGCGGTCAATGAGCAGTTCTTC; cdr3_aa: CASSYPGLAVNEQFF
j_call: TRBJ1-6; d_call: -; v_call: TRBV28; clone_size: many; cdr3_nt: TGTGCCAGCAGTTACGCGGGTACCAATTCACCCCTCCACTTT; cdr3_aa: CASSYAGTNSPLHF
j_call: TRBJ2-3; d_call: TRBD1; v_call: TRBV20-1; clone_size: few; cdr3_nt: TGCAGTGCTGAGGCCGGACAGGGGCCAGATACGCAGTATTTT; cdr3_aa: CSAEAGQGPDTQYF